These T cell receptor beta chains were read from a single sample in a study of molecular identifiers for immune sequencing clone quantification. TCRdb redid the calling of the PCR reads with MiXCR, one entry per CDR3 protein. The repertoire holds 70,000 to 90,000 distinct CDR3 sequences, with approximately 22% as singletons. The material sequenced was naive CD8+ T cells from blood, with Jurkat cell RNA spiked in. All receptors derive from a human donor in good health. Some libraries in this study had Jurkat cell RNA spiked in. Each CDR3 is given with its conserved first and last residue. The D gene is left open where the match is weak. Size is stated for part of the rows, as once, few or many counts, or as a class when the clone is expanded.

TRBV20-1,few,TRBJ2-7,.,CSAPEGPIYEQYF,TGCAGTGCTCCGGAGGGACCGATATACGAGCAGTACTTC
TRBV30,many,TRBJ2-5,.,CAFDGTYTPETQYF,TGTGCCTTTGATGGGACTTATACCCCAGAGACCCAGTACTTC
TRBV7-6,many,TRBJ2-7,TRBD1,CASSIGTGDQYF,TGTGCCAGCAGCATTGGGACAGGAGACCAGTACTTC
TRBV6-2/TRBV6-3,.,TRBJ1-5,.,CAGAQPPDQPQHF,TGTGCCGGCGCTCAACCTCCCGATCAGCCCCAGCATTTT
TRBV27,many,TRBJ2-7,TRBD2,CASSPTLAGGAYEQYF,TGTGCCAGCAGTCCTACCTTAGCGGGGGGGGCCTACGAGCAGTACTTC
TRBV28,many,TRBJ2-7,.,CASSLRQVQTYEQYF,TGTGCCAGCAGCCTCCGACAGGTCCAAACCTACGAGCAGTACTTC
TRBV28,few,TRBJ1-5,.,CASSRQQPQHF,TGTGCCAGCAGTCGGCAACAGCCCCAGCATTTT
TRBV27,many,TRBJ2-5,.,CASSPSTGRETQYF,TGTGCCAGCAGTCCCTCGACAGGCCGCGAGACCCAGTACTTC
TRBV7-9,.,TRBJ2-3,.,CASSLDVGGTDTQYF,TGTGCCAGCAGCTTAGATGTGGGAGGCACAGATACGCAGTATTTT
TRBV12-3/TRBV12-4,.,TRBJ2-5,.,CASSLMPWETQYF,TGTGCCAGCTCCCTGATGCCGTGGGAGACCCAGTACTTC
TRBV3-1,.,TRBJ1-2,TRBD1,CASSLLDREYGYTF,TGTGCCAGCAGCCTGTTGGACAGGGAATATGGCTACACCTTC
TRBV7-9,many,TRBJ2-7,.,CASSPLQAGMGNEQYF,TGTGCCAGCAGCCCGCTCCAGGCGGGAATGGGGAACGAGCAGTACTTC
TRBV29-1,many,TRBJ2-7,.,CSVEDGKGGTYEQYF,TGCAGCGTTGAAGACGGCAAGGGGGGGACCTACGAGCAGTACTTC
TRBV10-3,many,TRBJ2-3,.,CAISDVRAEDTQYF,TGTGCCATCAGTGATGTTCGGGCCGAGGATACGCAGTATTTT
TRBV11-2,many,TRBJ2-5,TRBD1,CASSLWFAGGTGTQETQYF,TGTGCCAGCAGCTTATGGTTCGCAGGGGGGACAGGGACCCAAGAGACCCAGTACTTC
TRBV7-6,few,TRBJ2-1,.,CASSLTGQYNEQFF,TGTGCCAGCAGCTTAACAGGGCAGTACAATGAGCAGTTCTTC
TRBV25-1,few,TRBJ2-5,TRBD1,CASSEGQQETQYF,TGTGCCAGCAGTGAGGGACAGCAAGAGACCCAGTACTTC
TRBV30,many,TRBJ2-1,TRBD2,CAWTGLAGISYNEQFF,TGTGCCTGGACTGGACTAGCAGGTATCTCCTACAATGAGCAGTTCTTC
TRBV6-1,.,TRBJ1-1,.,CASSDDLETEAFF,TGTGCCAGCAGTGACGACTTGGAAACTGAAGCTTTCTTT
TRBV6-5,many,TRBJ2-3,.,CASSPLPARSTDTQYF,TGTGCCAGCAGTCCCTTACCGGCCAGAAGCACAGATACGCAGTATTTT
TRBV20-1,many,TRBJ1-5,TRBD1,CSAYARDREWRGQPQHF,TGCAGTGCTTATGCCCGGGACAGGGAATGGAGGGGCCAGCCCCAGCATTTT
TRBV21-1,many,TRBJ1-5,.,CASSTYPGQGFSSNQPQHF,TGTGCCAGCAGCACCTATCCGGGACAGGGGTTTTCAAGCAATCAGCCCCAGCATTTT
TRBV2,many,TRBJ1-2,.,CATPTVSASYGYTF,TGTGCCACCCCAACAGTATCGGCGTCCTATGGCTACACCTTC
TRBV28,many,TRBJ2-7,TRBD2,CASSTPVVASGSSSYEQYF,TGTGCCAGCAGTACCCCGGTAGTGGCTAGCGGGTCTAGCTCCTACGAGCAGTACTTC
TRBV13,many,TRBJ2-2,TRBD2,CASSFLAGGPGELFF,TGTGCCAGCAGCTTCCTAGCGGGAGGGCCCGGGGAGCTGTTTTTT
TRBV5-5,many,TRBJ1-1,.,CASSATPTNQNTEAFF,TGTGCCAGCAGCGCAACCCCGACGAACCAGAACACTGAAGCTTTCTTT
TRBV5-4,.,TRBJ2-2,TRBD1,CASSHPGQGLNTGELFF,TGTGCCAGCAGCCACCCGGGACAGGGCCTGAACACCGGGGAGCTGTTTTTT
TRBV6-2/TRBV6-3,many,TRBJ2-1,TRBD1,CASSFDRGRGAYNEQFF,TGTGCCAGCAGTTTTGACAGGGGGCGCGGGGCCTACAATGAGCAGTTCTTC